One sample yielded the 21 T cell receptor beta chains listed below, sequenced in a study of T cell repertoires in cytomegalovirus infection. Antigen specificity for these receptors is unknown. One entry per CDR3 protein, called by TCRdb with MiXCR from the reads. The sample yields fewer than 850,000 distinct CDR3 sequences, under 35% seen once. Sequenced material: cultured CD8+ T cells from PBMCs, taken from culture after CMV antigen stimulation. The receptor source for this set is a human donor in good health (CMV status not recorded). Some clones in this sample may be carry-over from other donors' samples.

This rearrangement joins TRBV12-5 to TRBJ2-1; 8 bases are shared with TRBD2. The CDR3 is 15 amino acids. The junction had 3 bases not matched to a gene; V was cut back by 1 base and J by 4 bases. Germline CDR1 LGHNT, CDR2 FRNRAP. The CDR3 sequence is CASGLGGGLYNEQFF. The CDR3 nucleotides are TGTGCTAGTGGTTTGGGCGGGGGGCTTTACAATGAGCAGTTCTTC.

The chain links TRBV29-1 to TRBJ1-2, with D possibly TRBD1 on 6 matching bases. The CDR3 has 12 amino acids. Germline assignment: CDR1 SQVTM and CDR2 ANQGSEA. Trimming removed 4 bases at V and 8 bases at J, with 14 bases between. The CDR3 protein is CSVVGGALGYTF. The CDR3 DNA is TGCAGCGTTGTAGGGGGGGCGTTGGGCTACACCTTC.

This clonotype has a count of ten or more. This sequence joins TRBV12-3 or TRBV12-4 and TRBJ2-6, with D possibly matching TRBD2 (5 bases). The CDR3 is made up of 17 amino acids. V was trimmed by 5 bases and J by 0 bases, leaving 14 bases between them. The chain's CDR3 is CASSRSVGSSGANVLTF. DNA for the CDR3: TGTGCCAGCAGTCGTTCCGTGGGGAGCTCTGGGGCCAACGTCCTGACTTTC.

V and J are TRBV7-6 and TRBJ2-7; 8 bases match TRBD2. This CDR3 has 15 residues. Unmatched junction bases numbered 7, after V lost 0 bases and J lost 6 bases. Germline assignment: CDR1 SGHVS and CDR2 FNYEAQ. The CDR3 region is CASSLAVGRGGEQYF. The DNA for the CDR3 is TGTGCCAGCAGCTTAGCAGTCGGGAGGGGGGGCGAGCAGTACTTC.

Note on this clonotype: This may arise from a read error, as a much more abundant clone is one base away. CDR3: CASSENRLGKVYEQYV. The CDR3 DNA reads as TGTGCCAGCAGTGAAAACCGCCTTGGCAAAGTCTACGAGCAGTACGTC. The J gene is TRBJ2-7, the V gene TRBV6-1; D remains unclear. V was clipped by 2 bases and J by 3 bases, with 17 bases between them. This CDR3 contains 16 residues. Germline CDR1 MNHNS, CDR2 SASEGT.

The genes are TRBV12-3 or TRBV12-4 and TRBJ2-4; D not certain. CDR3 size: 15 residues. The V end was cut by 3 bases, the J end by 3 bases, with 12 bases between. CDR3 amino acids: CASSFSPYYKNIQYF. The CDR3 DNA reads TGTGCCAGCAGTTTTTCCCCGTACTACAAAAACATTCAGTACTTC.

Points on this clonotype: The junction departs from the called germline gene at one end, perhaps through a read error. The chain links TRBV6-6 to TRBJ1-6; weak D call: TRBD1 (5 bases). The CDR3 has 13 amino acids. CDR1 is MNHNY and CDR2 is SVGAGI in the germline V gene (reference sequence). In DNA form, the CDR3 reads TGTGCCAGCACCCAGACAGAGGCAACTACACTGAACTTT. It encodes CASTQTEATTLNF.

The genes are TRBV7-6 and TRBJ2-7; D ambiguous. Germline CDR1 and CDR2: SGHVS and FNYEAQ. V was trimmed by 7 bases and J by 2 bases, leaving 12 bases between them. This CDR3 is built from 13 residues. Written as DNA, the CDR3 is TGTGCCAGCACCTCTGGGCCAGCCTACGAGCAGTACGTC. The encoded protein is CASTSGPAYEQYV.

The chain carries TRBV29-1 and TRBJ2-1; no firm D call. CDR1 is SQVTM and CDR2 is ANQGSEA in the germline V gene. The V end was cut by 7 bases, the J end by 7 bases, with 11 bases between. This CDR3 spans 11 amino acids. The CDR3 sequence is CSALRRNEQFF. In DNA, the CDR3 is TGCAGCGCCCTTAGAAGGAATGAGCAGTTCTTC.

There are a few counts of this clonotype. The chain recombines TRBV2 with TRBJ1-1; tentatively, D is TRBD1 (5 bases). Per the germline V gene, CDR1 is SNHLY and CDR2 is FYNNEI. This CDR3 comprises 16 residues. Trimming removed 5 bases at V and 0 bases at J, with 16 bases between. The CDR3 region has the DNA TGTGCCAGCAGTCCGAGGGAGTGGGGCATGAACACTGAAGCTTTCTTT. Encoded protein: CASSPREWGMNTEAFF.

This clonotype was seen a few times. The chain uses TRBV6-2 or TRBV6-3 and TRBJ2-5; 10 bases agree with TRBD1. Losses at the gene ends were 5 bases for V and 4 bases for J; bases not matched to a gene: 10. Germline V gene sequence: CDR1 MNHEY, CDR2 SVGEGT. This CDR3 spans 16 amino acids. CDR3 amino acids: CASSATDRGRRETQYF. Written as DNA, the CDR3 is TGTGCCAGCAGTGCAACAGACAGGGGGCGAAGAGAGACCCAGTACTTC.

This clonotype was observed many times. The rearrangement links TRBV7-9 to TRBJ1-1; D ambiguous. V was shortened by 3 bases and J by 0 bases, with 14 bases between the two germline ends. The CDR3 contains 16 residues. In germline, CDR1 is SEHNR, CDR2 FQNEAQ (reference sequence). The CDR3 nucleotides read TGTGCCAGCAGCTTTTACCCCGGCTACATGAACACTGAAGCTTTCTTT. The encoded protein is CASSFYPGYMNTEAFF.

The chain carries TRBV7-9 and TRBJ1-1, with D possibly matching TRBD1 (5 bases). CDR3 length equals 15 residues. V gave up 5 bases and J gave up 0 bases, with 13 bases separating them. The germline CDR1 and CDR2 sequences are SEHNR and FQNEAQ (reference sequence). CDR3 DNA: TGTGCCAGCAGCCCCCCCGAGGGACTGAACACTGAAGCTTTCTTT. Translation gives CASSPPEGLNTEAFF. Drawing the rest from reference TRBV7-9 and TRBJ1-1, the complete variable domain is DTGVSQNPRHKITKRGQNVTFRCDPISEHNRLYWYRQTLGQGPEFLTYFQNEAQLEKSRLLSDRFSAERPKGSFSTLEIQRTEQGDSAMYLCASSPPEGLNTEAFFGQGTRLTVV.

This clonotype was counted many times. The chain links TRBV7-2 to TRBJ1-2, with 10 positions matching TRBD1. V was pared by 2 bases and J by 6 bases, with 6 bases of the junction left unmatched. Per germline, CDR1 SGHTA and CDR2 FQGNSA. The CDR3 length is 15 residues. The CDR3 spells CASSLSGTGVNGYTF. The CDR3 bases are TGTGCCAGCAGCTTATCCGGGACAGGGGTGAATGGCTACACCTTC.

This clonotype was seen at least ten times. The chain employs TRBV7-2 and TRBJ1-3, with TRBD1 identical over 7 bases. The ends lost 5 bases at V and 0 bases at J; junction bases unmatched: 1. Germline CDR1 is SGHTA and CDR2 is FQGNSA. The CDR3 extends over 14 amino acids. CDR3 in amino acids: CASSRTGSGNTIYF. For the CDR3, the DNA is TGTGCCAGCAGCCGGACAGGCTCTGGAAACACCATATATTTT. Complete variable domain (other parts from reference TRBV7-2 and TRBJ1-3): GAGVSQSPSNKVTEKGKDVELRCDPISGHTALYWYRQSLGQGLEFLIYFQGNSAPDKSGLPSDRFSAERTGGSVSTLTIQRTQQEDSAVYLCASSRTGSGNTIYFGEGSWLTVV.

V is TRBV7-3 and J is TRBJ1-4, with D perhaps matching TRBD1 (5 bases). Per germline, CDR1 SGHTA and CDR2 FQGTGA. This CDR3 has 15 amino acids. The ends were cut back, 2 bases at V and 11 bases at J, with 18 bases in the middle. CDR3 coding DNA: TGTGCCAGCAGCTTAGTCGTCGGGGGGGTAGATAAACTGTTTTTT. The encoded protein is CASSLVVGGVDKLFF.

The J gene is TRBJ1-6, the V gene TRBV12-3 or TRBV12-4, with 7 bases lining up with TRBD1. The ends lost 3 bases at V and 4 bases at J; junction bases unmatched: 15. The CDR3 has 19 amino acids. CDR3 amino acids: CASSFWVGIQGRYNSPLHF. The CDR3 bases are TGTGCCAGCAGTTTCTGGGTGGGGATACAGGGGAGATATAATTCACCCCTCCACTTT.

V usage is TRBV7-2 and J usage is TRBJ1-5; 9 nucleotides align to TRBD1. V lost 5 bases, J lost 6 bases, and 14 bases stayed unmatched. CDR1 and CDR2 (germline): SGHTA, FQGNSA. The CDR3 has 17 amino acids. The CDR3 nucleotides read TGTGCCAGCAGCACCGGGACAGGGCCTCTACCAAGTCAGCCCCAGCATTTT. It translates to CASSTGTGPLPSQPQHF.

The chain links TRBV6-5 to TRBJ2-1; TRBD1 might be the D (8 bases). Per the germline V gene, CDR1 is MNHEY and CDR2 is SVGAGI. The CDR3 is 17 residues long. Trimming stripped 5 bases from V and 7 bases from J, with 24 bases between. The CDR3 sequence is CASSTGGGEFTTNEQFF. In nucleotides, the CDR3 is TGTGCCAGCAGTACAGGGGGGGGGGAATTCACGACGAATGAGCAGTTCTTC.

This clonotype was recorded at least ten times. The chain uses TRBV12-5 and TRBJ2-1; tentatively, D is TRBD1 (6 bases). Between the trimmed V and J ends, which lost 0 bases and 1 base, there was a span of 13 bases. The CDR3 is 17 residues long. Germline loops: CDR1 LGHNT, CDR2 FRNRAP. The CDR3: CASGLVLGGASYNEQFF. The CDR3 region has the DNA TGTGCTAGTGGTTTGGTACTAGGGGGAGCATCCTACAATGAGCAGTTCTTC.

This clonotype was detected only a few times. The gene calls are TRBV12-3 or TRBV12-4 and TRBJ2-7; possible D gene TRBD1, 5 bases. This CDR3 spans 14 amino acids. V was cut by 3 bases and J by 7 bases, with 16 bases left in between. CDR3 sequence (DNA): TGTGCCAGCAGTTTTCGAGAGGACAAGGGGGAGCAGTACGTC. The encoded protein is CASSFREDKGEQYV.